The 10 T cell receptor beta chains presented below share a single source sample, sequenced in a study of T cell changes during pregnancy in multiple sclerosis. Clones were sequenced by immunoSEQ multiplex PCR, and TCRdb holds only the in-frame ones, with some missing. The sample lists 85,000 to 130,000 clones, 92% seen once, with 1.5% to 2% in the top ten. The sample here was peripheral blood, taken after pregnancy. The receptors were sampled from a female donor with multiple sclerosis, enrolled in a pregnancy study.

The chain combines TRBV28 with TRBJ1-1; D is possibly TRBD1 (6 bases). Trimming took 5 bases from V and 2 from J, leaving 15 bases between them. CDR3 size: 15 residues. Germline-derived CDR1 and CDR2 are MDHEN and SYDVKM. The CDR3 reads CASSIPTGANTEAFF. The CDR3 bases are TGTGCCAGCAGTATTCCGACAGGAGCCAACACTGAAGCTTTCTTT.

Turning to this clone: Other DNA sequences in this sample translate to the same CDR3. The chain joins TRBV6-5 to TRBJ1-5, with D maybe TRBD1 (5 bases). Trimming cost V 2 bases and J 4 bases, with 6 bases left between them. CDR3 length equals 13 residues. Looked up from germline, CDR1 is MNHEY and CDR2 is SVGAGI. In nucleotides, the CDR3 is TGTGCCAGCAGTTACGACAGAAATCAGCCCCAGCATTTT. Amino acid sequence: CASSYDRNQPQHF.

The chain employs TRBV18 and TRBJ2-1, with 7 bases fitting TRBD1. J gave up 13 bases and V 8 bases, and 11 bases lay outside the gene matches. The germline gives CDR1 KGHSH, CDR2 LQKENI. The CDR3 is 12 amino acids. The CDR3 protein is CASTTGTAFQFF. CDR3 coding DNA: TGTGCCAGCACGACCGGGACAGCCTTCCAGTTCTTC.

This clone was recorded a few times. The rearrangement joins TRBV7-2 to TRBJ1-5; D remains ambiguous. Trimming cost V 2 bases and J 4 bases, with 6 bases left between them. Germline loops: CDR1 SGHTA, CDR2 FQGNSA. This CDR3 is built from 13 residues. The CDR3 coding sequence is TGTGCCAGCAGCTTACGAGATAATCAGCCCCAGCATTTT. Its translation is CASSLRDNQPQHF.

The V and J genes are TRBV28 and TRBJ2-5; possible D gene TRBD1, 5 bases. The V end was cut by 2 bases, the J end by 6 bases, with 10 bases between. The CDR3 length is 13 residues. CDR1 and CDR2 from the germline V gene are MDHEN and SYDVKM. CDR3 nucleotide sequence: TGTGCCAGCAGTTTACCAGGGCCCCAGACCCAGTACTTC. Residues: CASSLPGPQTQYF.

V gene TRBV11-2 combines with J gene TRBJ1-2; perhaps TRBD1 as D (6 bases). Trimming took 5 bases from V and 1 from J, leaving 17 bases between them. The germline CDR1 and CDR2 sequences are SGHAT and FQNNGV. This CDR3 contains 16 residues. For the CDR3, the DNA is TGTGCCAGCAGCAACCCCGGACAGCCTCTTAACTATGGCTACACCTTC. Translation gives CASSNPGQPLNYGYTF.

V and J are TRBV11-2 and TRBJ1-1; 7 nucleotides align to TRBD1. After removal of 5 bases from V and 11 bases from J, the junction contained 14 bases not matched to a gene. CDR1 is SGHAT, CDR2 FQNNGV, per germline. The CDR3 sequence is 14 residues long. CDR3 protein: CASSTLQGRRRAFF. CDR3 nucleotide sequence: TGTGCCAGCAGCACCCTACAGGGGCGCCGGAGGGCTTTCTTT.

The chain combines TRBV5-6 with TRBJ1-2, with 7 bases matching TRBD1. Trimming took 3 bases from V and 9 from J; bases not matched to a gene: 5. The CDR3 extends over 12 amino acids. Germline CDR1 is SGHDT and CDR2 is YYEEEE. CDR3 coding DNA: TGTGCCAGCAGCTGGTCGACAGGGCGCTACACCTTC. This codes for CASSWSTGRYTF.

The chain links TRBV29-1 to TRBJ2-2, with 12 bases identical to TRBD2. This CDR3 comprises 14 residues. In germline, CDR1 is SQVTM, CDR2 ANQGSEA. V dropped 5 bases and J dropped 7; count of bases not matched to a gene: 5. The CDR3 DNA reads TGCAGCGTTCAGACTAGCGGGAGTGTCGGGGAGCTGTTTTTT. It is translated as CSVQTSGSVGELFF.

This clone was seen a single time. The chain is built from TRBV30 and TRBJ1-1, with 7 bases identical to TRBD1. Germline V gene lookup returns CDR1 GTSNPN and CDR2 SVGIG (reference sequence). The CDR3 loop spans 15 amino acids. J was trimmed by 4 bases and V by 0 bases; bases with no gene match: 8. The CDR3 sequence is CAWSVPGGWRTEAFF. The DNA of the CDR3 is TGTGCCTGGAGTGTACCAGGGGGTTGGCGCACTGAAGCTTTCTTT.